The 25 T cell receptor beta chains reported below all come from one sample, sequenced in a study of T cells in Graves' hyperthyroidism and ophthalmopathy. TCR beta CDR3 region amplification was performed from RNA transcripts. RT-PCR in the first round (using the HTBI primer set) targeted the TCR CDR3. TCRdb called the multiplex PCR reads again in MiXCR, with one record for every CDR3 protein. The table lists some 400,000 distinct CDR3 sequences, roughly 12% of them singletons. Sequencing was done on a sample of blood. Receptors were obtained from a man aged 30 to 45 with Graves' hyperthyroidism that later progressed to Graves' ophthalmopathy.

This clonotype was detected ten times or more. J is TRBJ2-1 and V is TRBV11-2, with D possibly matching TRBD2 (6 bases). The V gene lost 1 base and the J gene lost 10 bases, with 14 bases spanning the gap. This CDR3 spans 14 amino acids. Germline-derived CDR1 and CDR2 are SGHAT and FQNNGV. CDR3 amino acids: CASSLALAGREQFF. DNA of the CDR3: TGTGCCAGCAGCTTAGCACTAGCCGGACGCGAGCAGTTCTTC.

This clonotype has at least ten counts. This sequence joins TRBV7-9 and TRBJ2-3; D is tentatively TRBD1 or TRBD2 (5 bases each). Looked up from germline, CDR1 is SEHNR and CDR2 is FQNEAQ (reference sequence). The CDR3 is made up of 16 amino acids. Trimming removed 4 bases from V and 2 bases from J, with 16 bases in between. CDR3 DNA sequence: TGTGCCAGCAGCTCCTTCCGGGACCGACACACAGATACGCAGTATTTT. Protein sequence: CASSSFRDRHTDTQYF.

The chain combines TRBV6-1 with TRBJ2-3; D may match TRBD1 or TRBD2 (6 bases each). CDR3 length: 14 amino acids. V dropped 5 bases and J dropped 2 bases, with 11 bases sitting between them. CDR1 is MNHNS, CDR2 SASEGT, per germline. This CDR3 is CASSKGDSTDTQYF. The CDR3, as DNA: TGTGCCAGCAGTAAGGGGGACTCCACAGATACGCAGTATTTT.

In this sample, this clonotype turned up many times. The chain employs TRBV5-5 and TRBJ2-1; unclear D gene. Germline CDR1 SGHKS, CDR2 YYEKEE (reference sequence). The CDR3 consists of 11 residues. With 6 bases removed from V and 7 bases from J, the gap between germline ends came to 8 bases. CDR3: CASTIRNEQFF. As DNA, the CDR3 is TGTGCCAGCACCATCCGGAATGAGCAGTTCTTC.

As to this clonotype: Just one base apart from a much larger clone, this may be a read error. J is TRBJ2-5 and V is TRBV7-2, with TRBD2 matching 8 bases. CDR3 length equals 15 residues. Germline CDR1 and CDR2: SGHTA and FQGNSA. CDR3 residues: CASSTIAGLQETQCF. The CDR3 DNA follows: TGTGCCAGCAGCACCATAGCGGGGCTGCAGGAGACCCAGTGCTTC.

Many counts were recorded for this clonotype. The rearrangement links TRBV12-3 or TRBV12-4 to TRBJ1-3; unclear D gene. CDR3 length equals 14 residues. V was cut by 3 bases and J by 0 bases, with 6 bases left in between. CDR3 in amino acids: CASSLTDSGNTIYF. The CDR3 DNA follows: TGTGCCAGCAGTTTGACCGACTCTGGAAACACCATATATTTT.

The V gene is TRBV3-1, the J gene TRBJ1-2, with D possibly being TRBD1 (5 bases). Germline V lookup: CDR1 LGHDT, CDR2 YNNKEL (reference sequence). V lost 3 bases and J lost 0, with 17 bases in between. The CDR3 runs to 17 residues. Here the CDR3 DNA reads TGTGCCAGCAGCCAGGACGCTACAGGTTCACCTAACTATGGCTACACCTTC. Translated: CASSQDATGSPNYGYTF.

The chain combines TRBV7-2 with TRBJ1-2; 7 nucleotides agree with TRBD1. This CDR3 has 14 amino acids. The germline gives CDR1 SGHTA, CDR2 FQGNSA. V trimming: 4 bases; J trimming: 6 bases; junction bases outside the gene matches: 8. The CDR3 here is CASSSRQGQDGYTF. CDR3 coding DNA: TGTGCCAGCAGCTCGAGACAGGGTCAAGATGGCTACACCTTC.

The V call is TRBV25-1, the J call TRBJ2-7, with D tentatively TRBD2 (7 bases). The CDR3 totals 14 residues. Germline V gives CDR1 MGHDK, CDR2 SYGVNS. The V and J ends lost 5 bases and 5 bases respectively, with 16 bases between them. The CDR3 DNA is TGTGCCAGCAGTCTCTGGAGGGGGGGCGACGAGCAGTACTTC. Translation: CASSLWRGGDEQYF.

This clonotype was found many times. V is TRBV7-2 and J is TRBJ1-2; D might be TRBD1 (5 bases). The CDR3 is made up of 14 amino acids. CDR1 and CDR2 from the germline V gene are SGHTA and FQGNSA. V was pared by 0 bases and J by 8 bases, with 13 bases between. CDR3 region: CASSLAQGTRGYTF. CDR3 bases: TGTGCCAGCAGCTTAGCGCAGGGAACGAGGGGCTACACCTTC. The complete variable domain, with remaining parts taken from reference TRBV7-2 and TRBJ1-2, reads GAGVSQSPSNKVTEKGKDVELRCDPISGHTALYWYRQSLGQGLEFLIYFQGNSAPDKSGLPSDRFSAERTGGSVSTLTIQRTQQEDSAVYLCASSLAQGTRGYTFGSGTRLTVV.

This clonotype showed up just a few times. The genes are TRBV7-2 and TRBJ2-3; 8 bases align to TRBD1. The CDR3 totals 15 residues. V trimming: 4 bases; J trimming: 0 bases; junction bases outside the gene matches: 3. Germline-derived CDR1 and CDR2 are SGHTA and FQGNSA. The CDR3 DNA sequence: TGTGCCAGCAGCTCGGACAGGGCCAGCACAGATACGCAGTATTTT. Residues: CASSSDRASTDTQYF. Full variable domain (remainder filled in from reference TRBV7-2 and TRBJ2-3): GAGVSQSPSNKVTEKGKDVELRCDPISGHTALYWYRQSLGQGLEFLIYFQGNSAPDKSGLPSDRFSAERTGGSVSTLTIQRTQQEDSAVYLCASSSDRASTDTQYFGPGTRLTVL.

Of note for this clonotype: At one boundary the junction diverges from the germline segment, which might be a read error. J is TRBJ1-1 and V is TRBV5-5, with 10 bases matching TRBD1. This CDR3 is built from 14 residues. Looked up from germline, CDR1 is SGHKS and CDR2 is YYEKEE (reference sequence). The chain's CDR3 is CAGSTGQGRTEAFF. The CDR3 bases are TGTGCCGGCAGCACGGGACAGGGGAGGACTGAAGCTTTCTTT.

This clonotype has a count of ten or more. The J gene is TRBJ2-1, the V gene TRBV10-1; 8 nucleotides line up with TRBD2. The CDR3 totals 15 residues. Germline CDR1 and CDR2: WNHNN and SYGVQD (reference sequence). After removal of 5 bases from V and 7 bases from J, the junction contained 10 bases not matched to a gene. The CDR3 DNA reads as TGCGCCAGCAGTCCCGGGACTAGGGGATTAAATGAGCAGTTCTTC. It codes for CASSPGTRGLNEQFF.

This clonotype was counted many times. The J gene is TRBJ1-2, the V gene TRBV6-1; D ambiguous. Trimming took 5 bases from V and 0 from J, leaving 7 bases between them. The CDR3 extends over 13 amino acids. CDR1 and CDR2 (germline): MNHNS, SASEGT. This CDR3 is CASSYDTNYGYTF. CDR3 bases: TGTGCCAGCAGTTACGACACTAACTATGGCTACACCTTC.

This clonotype was recorded many times. The CDR3 DNA is TGCAGTGCTAGTGGTGCTAGCGGGGGTCAAAGGGATACGCAGTATTTT. Its translation: CSASGASGGQRDTQYF. The chain has TRBV20-1 and TRBJ2-3; TRBD2 aligns across 10 bases. CDR3 size: 16 residues. Germline V CDR1 and CDR2: DFQATT, SNEGSKA (reference sequence). V lost 3 bases and J lost 6; bases outside the gene matches: 12.

This clonotype was counted ten times or more. The genes are TRBV7-2 and TRBJ2-1; D is undetermined. V was trimmed by 3 bases and J by 5 bases, leaving 8 bases between them. The germline CDR1 and CDR2 sequences are SGHTA and FQGNSA. The CDR3 loop spans 13 amino acids. CDR3 in amino acids: CASSFSQNNEQFF. CDR3 bases: TGTGCCAGCAGCTTTAGTCAGAACAATGAGCAGTTCTTC. Full variable domain (rest looked up from reference TRBV7-2 and TRBJ2-1): GAGVSQSPSNKVTEKGKDVELRCDPISGHTALYWYRQSLGQGLEFLIYFQGNSAPDKSGLPSDRFSAERTGGSVSTLTIQRTQQEDSAVYLCASSFSQNNEQFFGPGTRLTVL.

The chain carries TRBV24-1 and TRBJ1-5, with D possibly matching TRBD1 (6 bases). Germline V CDR1 and CDR2: KGHDR, SFDVKD. The CDR3 runs 14 residues. The germline V and J ends were trimmed by 3 bases and 6 bases, with 11 bases remaining between them. CDR3: CATSDHRVVQPQHF. CDR3 sequence (DNA): TGTGCCACCAGTGATCACAGGGTGGTTCAGCCCCAGCATTTT.

This clonotype was detected only a few times. The chain recombines TRBV7-6 with TRBJ2-6; the match to TRBD1 covers 7 bases. V shed 5 bases, J shed 2 bases, and the junction held 3 bases outside the gene matches. Per the germline V gene, CDR1 is SGHVS and CDR2 is FNYEAQ. CDR3 length equals 15 residues. CDR3 in DNA: TGTGCCAGCAGCCCCGACAGGGCTGGGGCCAACGTCCTGACTTTC. Its protein is CASSPDRAGANVLTF.

The chain combines TRBV7-8 with TRBJ1-5; tentatively, D is TRBD1 (5 bases). Germline CDR1 reads SGHVS; CDR2 reads FQNEAQ. Trimming pared 4 bases from V and 0 bases from J, leaving 22 bases between. This CDR3 contains 19 residues. The CDR3 here is CASSWSGTYTRYSNQPQHF. As DNA, the CDR3 is TGTGCCAGCAGCTGGTCCGGGACGTATACTCGCTATAGCAATCAGCCCCAGCATTTT.

V and J are TRBV3-1 and TRBJ2-1; D perhaps matches TRBD1 (5 bases). The CDR3 spans 15 residues. The germline V gene encodes CDR1 LGHDT and CDR2 YNNKEL (reference sequence). V lost 3 bases and J lost 5, with 14 bases in between. The CDR3 nucleotides read TGTGCCAGCAGCCACGACCAGGGTGTGGACAATGAGCAGTTCTTC. Protein: CASSHDQGVDNEQFF.

This clonotype was seen ten or more times. V gene TRBV6-1 combines with J gene TRBJ1-6; D call uncertain. Trimming shortened V by 5 bases and J by 10 bases, and 15 bases separated the two germline ends. Germline V lookup: CDR1 MNHNS, CDR2 SASEGT. The CDR3 totals 14 residues. CDR3 nucleotide sequence: TGTGCCAGCAGTTCCCGGCCTGCCCGCTCACCCCTCCACTTT. Its protein is CASSSRPARSPLHF.

The chain carries TRBV7-9 and TRBJ2-7; D unresolved. CDR3 size: 15 residues. Germline CDR1 reads SEHNR; CDR2 reads FQNEAQ (reference sequence). Trimming pared 5 bases from V and 0 bases from J, leaving 14 bases between. Here the CDR3 reads CASSPKVGSSYEQYF. DNA of the CDR3: TGTGCCAGCAGCCCGAAGGTCGGAAGCTCCTACGAGCAGTACTTC.

V gene TRBV6-2 or TRBV6-3 combines with J gene TRBJ1-3; unclear D gene. With 5 bases removed from V and 2 bases from J, the gap between germline ends came to 13 bases. The CDR3 runs to 15 residues. CDR1 is MNHEY and CDR2 is SVGEGT in the germline V gene. As DNA, the CDR3 is TGTGCCAGCAGTCCACGAGGGATTCCTGGAAACACCATATATTTT. Residues: CASSPRGIPGNTIYF.

This clonotype has at least ten counts. The V call is TRBV15, the J call TRBJ2-5; TRBD2 aligns across 9 bases. Germline CDR1 LNHNV, CDR2 YYDKDF (reference sequence). V lost 6 bases to trimming and J lost 7 bases; unmatched junction nucleotides: 18. The CDR3 totals 17 residues. CDR3 loop: CATSIAVAGDLRGTQYF. For the CDR3, the DNA is TGTGCCACCAGTATCGCGGTAGCGGGGGACTTACGGGGGACCCAGTACTTC.

The chain joins TRBV7-9 to TRBJ2-3; 9 nucleotides agree with TRBD2. The junction had 11 bases not matched to a gene; V was cut back by 4 bases and J by 3 bases. This CDR3 is built from 17 residues. CDR1 is SEHNR, CDR2 FQNEAQ, per germline (reference sequence). For the CDR3, the DNA is TGTGCCAGCAGCTCCCTAGGACCGGGACTAGCTACAGATACGCAGTATTTT. Translation gives CASSSLGPGLATDTQYF.